This T cell receptor beta chain was identified in a study of T cells after yellow fever vaccination. General study results and limits: Subsequent booster samples again held most clones from primary vaccination (around 96% CD4, about 86% CD8).

This clonotype showed up just once. Its target is unknown. TCR cDNA, made by 5'RACE template switching, carried an added universal primer site and UMIs. TCRdb analysed the 5' RACE reads with MiXCR anew, one entry per CDR3 protein. Of more than 450,000 distinct CDR3 sequences in the sample, about a fifth were seen once. The starting material was PBMCs, obtained about 21 days after the first yellow fever vaccination. This receptor was identified in a man between 18 and 35 years old who received the YFV17D yellow fever vaccine.

This CDR3 is CASSFSSGKLFF. CDR3 in DNA: TGCGCCAGCAGCTTTTCTTCGGGAAAACTGTTTTTT. The chain employs TRBV5-1 and TRBJ1-4; D remains unclear. Trimming took off 2 bases at V and 10 bases at J, with 9 bases between the two ends. The CDR3 contains 12 residues. Looked up from germline, CDR1 is SGHRS and CDR2 is YFSETQ. Variable domain in full (rest from reference TRBV5-1 and TRBJ1-4): KAGVTQTPRYLIKTRGQQVTLSCSPISGHRSVSWYQQTPGQGLQFLFEYFSETQRNKGNFPGRFSGRQFSNSRSEMNVSTLELGDSALYLCASSFSSGKLFFGSGTQLSVL.